The 29 T cell receptor beta chains below all came from one sample that was sequenced in a study of chemoradiotherapy in HPV16-positive cancers. TCRdb's copy holds only in-frame clones and misses some; the assay was immunoSEQ multiplex PCR. The sample has about 15,000 clones; about nine tenths are singletons. Here the sequenced sample was tumor tissue, taken from a patient who underwent chemoradiotherapy. These receptors originate from a human donor with HPV-associated anogenital cancer.

Here the CDR3 DNA reads TGTGCCAGCAGCAGTGGGCTCATCCCTCCCTACAATGAGCAGTTCTTC. It is translated as CASSSGLIPPYNEQFF. The V call is TRBV13, the J call TRBJ2-1; D remains unclear. Trimming removed 5 bases at V and 2 bases at J, with 16 bases between. The CDR3 loop spans 16 amino acids. Per the germline V gene, CDR1 is PRHDT and CDR2 is FYEKMQ (reference sequence).

V gene TRBV21-1 combines with J gene TRBJ2-7; TRBD2 is taken as the D call from the table, unchecked against the DNA. TRBV21-1 is deemed a pseudogene. This CDR3 comprises 17 residues. As DNA, the CDR3 is TGTGCCAGCAGCTCCGGGACTAGTCTGGGCCGATCCTACGAGCAGTACTTC. Its translation is CASSSGTSLGRSYEQYF.

The chain has TRBV19 and TRBJ2-5; 7 nucleotides line up with TRBD1. The CDR3 spans 14 residues. V lost 1 base to trimming and J lost 2 bases; unmatched junction nucleotides: 1. The germline gives CDR1 LNHDA, CDR2 SQIVND (reference sequence). CDR3 DNA sequence: TGTGCCAGTAGTATAGGACAGGGTCAAGAGACCCAGTACTTC. Translation: CASSIGQGQETQYF.

The rearrangement uses TRBV6-5 and TRBJ2-5; the D is unclear. Trimming removed 11 bases at V and 7 bases at J, with 5 bases between. Germline loops: CDR1 MNHEY, CDR2 SVGAGI. The CDR3 contains 8 residues. The CDR3 nucleotides read TGTGCCCCCAGGACCCAGTACTTC. Translating it yields CAPRTQYF.

This clone appeared a few times. The gene calls are TRBV6-5 and TRBJ2-1; no clear D. This CDR3 region has 13 residues. Germline V gene sequence: CDR1 MNHEY, CDR2 SVGAGI. Trimming shortened V by 0 bases and J by 9 bases, and 9 bases separated the two germline ends. Here the CDR3 reads CASSYSGRTEQFF. CDR3 nucleotides: TGTGCCAGCAGTTACTCGGGTAGGACTGAGCAGTTCTTC.

The CDR3 region is CASSYGRVGQPQHF. The CDR3 DNA is TGTGCCAGCAGTTACGGCAGGGTGGGTCAGCCCCAGCATTTT. The rearrangement joins TRBV6-6 to TRBJ1-5, with a possible D match to TRBD1 (5 bases). V lost 2 bases to trimming and J lost 6 bases, with 11 bases between them. Germline values: CDR1 MNHNY, CDR2 SVGAGI (reference sequence). This CDR3 is 14 amino acids long.

This chain uses TRBV7-2 with TRBJ2-1, with a tentative D call TRBD2 (5 bases). Germline V CDR1 and CDR2: SGHTA, FQGNSA. The V and J ends lost 2 bases and 5 bases respectively, with 13 bases between them. This CDR3 spans 15 amino acids. CDR3 DNA sequence: TGTGCCAGCAGCTTACCTGGCGGGCCACACAATGAGCAGTTCTTC. This encodes CASSLPGGPHNEQFF.

CDR3 nucleotides: TGCAGTGCTAGGGGCAATCAGCCCCAGCATTTT. The encoded protein is CSARGNQPQHF. The chain recombines TRBV20-1 with TRBJ1-5; D unclear. Trimming shortened V by 3 bases and J by 2 bases, and 2 bases separated the two germline ends. This CDR3 contains 11 residues. CDR1 is DFQATT and CDR2 is SNEGSKA in the germline V gene (reference sequence).

This sequence joins TRBV30 and TRBJ2-3; 9 nucleotides agree with TRBD2. The CDR3 is 14 amino acids. V lost 5 bases, J lost 1 base, and 4 bases stayed unmatched. Germline V CDR1 and CDR2: GTSNPN, SVGIG (reference sequence). CDR3 in DNA: TGTGCCTGGGATTTAGCGGGAGGCACAGATACGCAGTATTTT. Translating gives CAWDLAGGTDTQYF.

The rearrangement joins TRBV11-2 to TRBJ1-5; tentatively, D is TRBD1 (6 bases). Deletions cut 4 bases from V and 0 bases from J, with 13 bases between. The CDR3 contains 16 residues. CDR1 is SGHAT, CDR2 FQNNGV, per germline. This chain's CDR3 is CASSSGQPYSNQPQHF. The CDR3 bases are TGTGCCAGCAGCTCAGGACAGCCATATAGCAATCAGCCCCAGCATTTT.

This clone was seen only once. V usage is TRBV5-1 and J usage is TRBJ2-5, with TRBD2 matching 9 bases. V trimming: 1 base; J trimming: 4 bases; junction bases outside the gene matches: 2. The CDR3 has 14 amino acids. Per the germline V gene, CDR1 is SGHRS and CDR2 is YFSETQ. The CDR3 region has the DNA TGCGCCAGCAGCTTGAGCGGGAGGTTAGAGACCCAGTACTTC. Protein product: CASSLSGRLETQYF.

Comment on this clone: In the same sample, other DNA sequences code for this CDR3. The chain combines TRBV27 with TRBJ2-1; D unclear. The V gene's germline CDR1 is MNHEY and CDR2 SMNVEV (reference sequence). The CDR3 has 14 residues. The V and J ends lost 4 bases and 0 bases respectively, with 7 bases between them. The CDR3 is CASSWISSYNEQFF. The CDR3 DNA sequence: TGTGCCAGCAGTTGGATAAGCTCCTACAATGAGCAGTTCTTC.

V gene TRBV15 combines with J gene TRBJ1-1; D not certain. The germline CDR1 and CDR2 sequences are LNHNV and YYDKDF (reference sequence). Deletions cut 3 bases from V and 0 bases from J, with 8 bases between. This CDR3 is built from 14 residues. This chain's CDR3 is CATSRAGLNTEAFF. The CDR3 DNA reads TGTGCCACCAGCAGGGCAGGTTTGAACACTGAAGCTTTCTTT.

The rearrangement uses TRBV6-5 and TRBJ1-2; the match to TRBD1 covers 7 bases. CDR1 is MNHEY, CDR2 SVGAGI, per germline. Germline trimming cut 7 bases from V and 5 bases from J; bases unmatched to any gene: 10. This CDR3 is 14 amino acids long. The CDR3 region has the DNA TGTGCCAGCATGGGGGCAGGGGGTTATTATGGCTACACCTTC. Translation: CASMGAGGYYGYTF.

V gene TRBV6-6 combines with J gene TRBJ1-4; 7 nucleotides line up with TRBD1. The J segment lost 7 bases and the V segment lost 5 bases, leaving 7 bases of the junction unmatched. The CDR3 spans 14 residues. Germline assignment: CDR1 MNHNY and CDR2 SVGAGI (reference sequence). Here the CDR3 reads CASSGTAWGEKLFF. CDR3 DNA sequence: TGTGCCAGCAGTGGGACAGCATGGGGTGAAAAACTGTTTTTT.

This sequence joins TRBV2 and TRBJ2-6; TRBD2 is a possible D gene (5 bases). This CDR3 is built from 15 residues. Germline V gene data show CDR1 as SNHLY and CDR2 as FYNNEI. Trimming removed 8 bases at V and 2 bases at J, with 13 bases between. CDR3 loop: CASYPERAGANVLTF. The CDR3 bases are TGTGCCAGCTATCCTGAGAGGGCTGGGGCCAACGTCCTGACTTTC.

The V and J genes are TRBV6-6 and TRBJ2-3, with no clear D. V was trimmed by 2 bases and J by 0 bases, leaving 9 bases between them. This CDR3 spans 15 amino acids. The germline V gene has CDR1 MNHNY and CDR2 SVGAGI (reference sequence). The CDR3 sequence: CASSYPLSSTDTQYF. The CDR3 nucleotides read TGTGCCAGCAGTTACCCCCTTTCAAGCACAGATACGCAGTATTTT.

CDR3 loop: CASSSSLYGYTF. CDR3 nucleotide sequence: TGTGCCAGCAGTTCCTCACTCTATGGCTACACCTTC. The rearrangement uses TRBV28 and TRBJ1-2; D gene ambiguous. CDR1 MDHEN and CDR2 SYDVKM come from the germline V gene. Trimming took off 4 bases at V and 4 bases at J, with 7 bases between the two ends. The CDR3 has 12 residues.

The V and J genes are TRBV29-1 and TRBJ2-3; the D gene is possibly TRBD1 (5 bases). CDR1 is SQVTM and CDR2 is ANQGSEA in the germline V gene. The CDR3 consists of 13 residues. The germline V and J ends were trimmed by 7 bases and 3 bases, with 14 bases remaining between them. CDR3 residues: CSAYRRSTDTQYF. In nucleotides, the CDR3 is TGCAGCGCCTACAGGAGATCGACAGATACGCAGTATTTT.

J is TRBJ2-3 and V is TRBV15; D remains unclear. The CDR3 contains 12 residues. Germline CDR1 LNHNV, CDR2 YYDKDF (reference sequence). V lost 0 bases, J lost 6 bases, and 4 bases lay in between. CDR3 nucleotides: TGTGCCACCAGCAGAGATCAGGATACGCAGTATTTT. Translation gives CATSRDQDTQYF.

This sequence joins TRBV11-2 and TRBJ2-5, with no clear D. The germline gives CDR1 SGHAT, CDR2 FQNNGV. Trimming pared 3 bases from V and 7 bases from J, leaving 6 bases between. This CDR3 comprises 11 residues. The CDR3 DNA follows: TGTGCCAGCAGCTTCCTTAGGACCCAGTACTTC. Translating gives CASSFLRTQYF.

This clone was detected only a few times. The chain joins TRBV10-1 to TRBJ1-1, with D tentatively TRBD1 (5 bases). The ends were cut back, 10 bases at V and 9 bases at J, with 18 bases in the middle. The germline V gene encodes CDR1 WNHNN and CDR2 SYGVQD (reference sequence). The CDR3 is made up of 12 amino acids. The CDR3 DNA reads as TGCGCCACTTCCCTCAGAGGGGTGAAAGCTTTCTTT. It specifies CATSLRGVKAFF.

V is TRBV7-2 and J is TRBJ1-1; tentative D call: TRBD1 (6 bases). The CDR3 covers 14 residues. V shed 4 bases and J shed 4 bases, with 13 bases lying between them. CDR1 SGHTA and CDR2 FQGNSA come from the germline V gene. The CDR3 DNA reads TGTGCCAGCAGCTACCAGGGGTTAGGCACTGAAGCTTTCTTT. It specifies CASSYQGLGTEAFF.

Of note for this clone: One end of the junction varies from germline; a read error may be responsible. This chain connects TRBV7-7 to TRBJ2-2, with D maybe TRBD1 (5 bases). This CDR3 has 13 residues. Germline values: CDR1 SSHAT, CDR2 FNYEAQ (reference sequence). CDR3 in DNA: TGTGCTAGCAGCTTAGACAGCACCGGGGAGCTGTTTTTT. Its translation: CASSLDSTGELFF.

This sequence joins TRBV14 and TRBJ2-7, with TRBD2 identical over 10 bases. The CDR3 totals 16 residues. Looked up from germline, CDR1 is SGHDN and CDR2 is FVKESK. V was clipped by 3 bases and J by 4 bases; unmatched bases: 9. CDR3 protein: CASSHRLAGESYEQYF. CDR3 sequence (DNA): TGTGCCAGCAGCCATAGGCTAGCGGGAGAATCTTACGAGCAGTACTTC.

The genes are TRBV7-9 and TRBJ2-2; the match to TRBD1 covers 7 bases. CDR1 is SEHNR and CDR2 is FQNEAQ in the germline V gene (reference sequence). The CDR3 has 13 residues. After removal of 8 bases from V and 3 bases from J, the junction contained 3 bases not matched to a gene. CDR3 bases: TGTGCCAGCTCGGGACAGCACACCGGGGAGCTGTTTTTT. Translating it yields CASSGQHTGELFF.

This rearrangement joins TRBV19 to TRBJ1-5; TRBD1 matches at 7 bases. Germline values: CDR1 LNHDA, CDR2 SQIVND (reference sequence). The CDR3 contains 15 residues. J gave up 7 bases and V 4 bases, and 10 bases lay outside the gene matches. The CDR3 region has the DNA TGTGCCAGTAGTACCTTCCGACAGGGAGAACAGCCCCAGCATTTT. This translates into CASSTFRQGEQPQHF.

J is TRBJ1-1 and V is TRBV4-2; weak D call: TRBD1 (5 bases). Trimming cost V 3 bases and J 6 bases, with 8 bases left between them. CDR1 is LGHNA and CDR2 is YNFKEQ in the germline V gene. This CDR3 contains 12 residues. CDR3 nucleotide sequence: TGTGCCAGCAGCCATTGGGGCGCTGAAGCTTTCTTT. This codes for CASSHWGAEAFF.

The chain has TRBV5-1 and TRBJ1-1, with no clear D. Germline lookup yields CDR1 SGHRS and CDR2 YFSETQ. V was shortened by 2 bases and J by 1 base, with 6 bases between the two germline ends. This CDR3 spans 13 amino acids. Here the CDR3 reads CASSFAWNTEAFF. The DNA for the CDR3 is TGCGCCAGCAGCTTTGCTTGGAACACTGAAGCTTTCTTT.